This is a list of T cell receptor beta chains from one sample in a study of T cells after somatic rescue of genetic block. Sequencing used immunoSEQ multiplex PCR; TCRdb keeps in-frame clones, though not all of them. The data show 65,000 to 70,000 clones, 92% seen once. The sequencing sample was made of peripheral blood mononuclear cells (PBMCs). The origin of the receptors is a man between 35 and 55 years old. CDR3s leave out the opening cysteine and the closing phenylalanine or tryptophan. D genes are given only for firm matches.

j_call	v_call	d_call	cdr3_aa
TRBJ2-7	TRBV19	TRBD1	ASSTSQGVGDEQY
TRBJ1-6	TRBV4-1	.	ASRQPGGSPLH
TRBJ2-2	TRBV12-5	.	ASGLVLAANTGELF
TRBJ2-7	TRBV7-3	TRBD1	ASTLGQGLHEQY
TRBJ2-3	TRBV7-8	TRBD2	ASSLGAGGGDTQY
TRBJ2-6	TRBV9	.	ASSPLAGANVLT
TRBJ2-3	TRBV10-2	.	ATSKSRVTDTQY
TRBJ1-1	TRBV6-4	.	ASSPDPGRTEAF
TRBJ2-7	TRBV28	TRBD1	ASTTPGQGPSEQY
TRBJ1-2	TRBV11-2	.	ASSRLGQNGYT
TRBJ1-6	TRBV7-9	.	ASSLGGQGRKNSPLH
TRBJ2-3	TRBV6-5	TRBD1	ASRTDRGRTDTQY
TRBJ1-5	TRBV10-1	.	ASSESEQPQH
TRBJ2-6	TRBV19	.	ACSPGGGGANVLT
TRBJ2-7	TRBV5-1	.	ASSPSPRVYSYEQY
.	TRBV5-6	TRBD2	ASSLVASRGAVEQY
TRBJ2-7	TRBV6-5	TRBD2	ASSSGLARHEQY
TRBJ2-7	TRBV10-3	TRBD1	AIKSGQGFDEQY
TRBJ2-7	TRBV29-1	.	SVPGGWGHEQY
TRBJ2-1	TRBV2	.	ASSGSLHGNYNEQF
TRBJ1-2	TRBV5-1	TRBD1	ASSSRTGMNYGYT
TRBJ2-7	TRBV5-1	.	ASEVHEQY
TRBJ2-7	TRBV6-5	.	ASTGARRYEQY
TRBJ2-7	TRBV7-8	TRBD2	ASSPRAGVGYEQY
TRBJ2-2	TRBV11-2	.	ASSSSGTNTGELF
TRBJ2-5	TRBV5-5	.	ASSFGPEVQETQY
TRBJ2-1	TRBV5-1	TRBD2	ASAGVAGGSYNEQF
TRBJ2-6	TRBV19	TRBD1	ASSTSGGAGGANVLT
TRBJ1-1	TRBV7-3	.	ASSRDRNTEAF
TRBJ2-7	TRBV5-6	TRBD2	ASSLLTSGTYEQY
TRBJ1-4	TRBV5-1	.	ASSTDGSGEKLF
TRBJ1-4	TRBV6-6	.	ASFARANEKLF
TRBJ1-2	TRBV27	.	ASREAYGYT
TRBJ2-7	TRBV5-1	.	ASSLNSDSYEQY
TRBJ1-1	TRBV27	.	ASSSSRLNTEAF
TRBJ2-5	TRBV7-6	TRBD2	ASSLSPSGGGNQETQY
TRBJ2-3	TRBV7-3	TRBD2	ASSRVAGGRGDTQY
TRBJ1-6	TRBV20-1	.	SAQSHSPLH
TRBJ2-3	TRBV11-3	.	ASSLGGAVKIDTQY
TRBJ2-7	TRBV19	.	ASSIDLVYEQY
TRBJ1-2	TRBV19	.	ASTMRGVGGYT
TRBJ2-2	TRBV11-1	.	ASSLDLTAIGELF
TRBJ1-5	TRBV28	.	ASSPPLVTTPRRRQPQH
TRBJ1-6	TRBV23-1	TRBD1	ASSRPGQGSPLH
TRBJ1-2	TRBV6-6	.	ASSYDGGQLYGYT
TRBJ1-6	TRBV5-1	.	ASSLTVDNSPLH
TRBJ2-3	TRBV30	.	AWSYQRDTQY
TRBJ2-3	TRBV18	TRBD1	ASSLGQGSTDTQY
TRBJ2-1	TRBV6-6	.	ASSYSERSYNEQF
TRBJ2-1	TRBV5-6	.	ASSLGRSSYNEQF
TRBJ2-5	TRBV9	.	ASSAHPGGGQETQY
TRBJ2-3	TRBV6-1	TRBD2	ASSEVWTRDDTQY
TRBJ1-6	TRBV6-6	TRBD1	ASSYDRDNSPLH
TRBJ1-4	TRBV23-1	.	ASSQWRGGTNEKLF
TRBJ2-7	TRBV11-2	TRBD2	ASSLHGRGGFTYEQY
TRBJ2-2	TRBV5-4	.	AGGPGDTGELF
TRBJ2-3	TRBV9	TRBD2	ASSALKIAGGPHGTDTQY